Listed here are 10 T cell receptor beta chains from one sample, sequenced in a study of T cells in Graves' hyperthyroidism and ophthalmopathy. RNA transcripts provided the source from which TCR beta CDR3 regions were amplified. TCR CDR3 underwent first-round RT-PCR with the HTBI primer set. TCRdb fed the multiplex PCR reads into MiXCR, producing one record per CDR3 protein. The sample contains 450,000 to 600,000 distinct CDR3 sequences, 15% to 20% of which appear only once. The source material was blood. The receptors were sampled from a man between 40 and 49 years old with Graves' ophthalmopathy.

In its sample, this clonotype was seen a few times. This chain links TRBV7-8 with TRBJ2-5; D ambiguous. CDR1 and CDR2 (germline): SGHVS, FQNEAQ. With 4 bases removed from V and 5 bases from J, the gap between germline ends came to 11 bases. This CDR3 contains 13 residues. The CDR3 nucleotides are TGTGCCAGCAGCTCCACTCTGGGGGAGACCCAGTACTTC. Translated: CASSSTLGETQYF.

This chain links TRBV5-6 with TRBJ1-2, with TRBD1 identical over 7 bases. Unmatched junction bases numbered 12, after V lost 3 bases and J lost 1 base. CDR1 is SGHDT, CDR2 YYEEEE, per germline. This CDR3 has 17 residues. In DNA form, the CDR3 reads TGTGCCAGCAGCTCAAACCGGGACAGTTTCGGTAACTATGGCTACACCTTC. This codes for CASSSNRDSFGNYGYTF.

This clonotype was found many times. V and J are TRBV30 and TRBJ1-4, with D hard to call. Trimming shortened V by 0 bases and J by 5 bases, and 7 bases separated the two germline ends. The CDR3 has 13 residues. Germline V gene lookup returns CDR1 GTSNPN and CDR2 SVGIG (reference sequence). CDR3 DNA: TGTGCCTGGAGTGTACTTGGGAATGAAAAACTGTTTTTT. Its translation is CAWSVLGNEKLFF.

CDR3 sequence reads: CSARDFGGSTEAFF. CDR3 nucleotide sequence: TGCAGTGCTAGAGATTTCGGGGGGAGCACTGAAGCTTTCTTT. This chain joins TRBV20-1 and TRBJ1-1; possible D gene TRBD1, 5 bases. V gave up 0 bases and J gave up 4 bases, with 12 bases separating them. CDR3 length equals 14 residues. Germline assignment: CDR1 DFQATT and CDR2 SNEGSKA (reference sequence).

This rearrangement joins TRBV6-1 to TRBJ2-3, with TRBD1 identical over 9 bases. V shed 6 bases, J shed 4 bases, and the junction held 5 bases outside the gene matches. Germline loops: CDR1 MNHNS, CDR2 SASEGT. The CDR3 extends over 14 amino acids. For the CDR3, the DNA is TGTGCCAGCAGGGACACAGGGGGCCCAGATACGCAGTATTTT. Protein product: CASRDTGGPDTQYF.

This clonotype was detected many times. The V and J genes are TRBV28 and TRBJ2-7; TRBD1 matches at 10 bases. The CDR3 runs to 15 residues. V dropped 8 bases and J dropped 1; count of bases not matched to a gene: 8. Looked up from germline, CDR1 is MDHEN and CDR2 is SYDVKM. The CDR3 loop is CASALRTGGSYEQYF. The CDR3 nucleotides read TGTGCCAGCGCCCTGAGGACAGGGGGGTCCTACGAGCAGTACTTC.

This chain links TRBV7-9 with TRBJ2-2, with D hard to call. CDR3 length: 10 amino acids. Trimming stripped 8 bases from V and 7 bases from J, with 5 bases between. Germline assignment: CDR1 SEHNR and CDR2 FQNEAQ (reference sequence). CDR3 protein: CASGRGELFF. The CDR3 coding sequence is TGTGCCAGCGGCCGCGGGGAGCTGTTTTTT. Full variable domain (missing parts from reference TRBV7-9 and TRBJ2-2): DTGVSQNPRHKITKRGQNVTFRCDPISEHNRLYWYRQTLGQGPEFLTYFQNEAQLEKSRLLSDRFSAERPKGSFSTLEIQRTEQGDSAMYLCASGRGELFFGEGSRLTVL.

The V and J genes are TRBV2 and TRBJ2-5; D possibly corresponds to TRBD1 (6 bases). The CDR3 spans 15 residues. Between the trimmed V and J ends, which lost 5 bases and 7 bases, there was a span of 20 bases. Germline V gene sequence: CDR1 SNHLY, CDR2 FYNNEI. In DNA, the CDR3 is TGTGCCAGCAGTCTCAGCCAAGGGGGTTGGGCGACCCAGTACTTC. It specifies CASSLSQGGWATQYF.

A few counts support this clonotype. DNA of the CDR3: TGCAGTGCTAGATTCGGGAGAGGGGCAGATACGCAGTATTTT. It encodes CSARFGRGADTQYF. V gene TRBV20-1 combines with J gene TRBJ2-3; possibly TRBD2 for D (6 bases). V lost 2 bases and J lost 4, with 13 bases in between. Germline V gene lookup returns CDR1 DFQATT and CDR2 SNEGSKA (reference sequence). The CDR3 is 14 residues long.

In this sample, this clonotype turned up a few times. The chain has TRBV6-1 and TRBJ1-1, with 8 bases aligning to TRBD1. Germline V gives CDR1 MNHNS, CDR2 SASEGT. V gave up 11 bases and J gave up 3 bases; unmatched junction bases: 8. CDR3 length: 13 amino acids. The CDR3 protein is CAGGDRRDTEAFF. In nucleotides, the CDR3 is TGTGCCGGAGGGGACAGGAGGGACACTGAAGCTTTCTTT.